The 7 T cell receptor beta chains presented below share a single source sample, sequenced in a study of T cell responses to AZD1222 COVID-19 vaccine. Only in-frame clones appear in the TCRdb table, and some are missing; sequencing was by immunoSEQ multiplex PCR. The repertoire holds approximately 180,000 clones, with around nine tenths as singletons. Sequencing used peripheral blood, obtained on day 0 of AZD1222 vaccination. The receptor set was obtained from an adult in good health.

The rearrangement uses TRBV29-1 and TRBJ1-1; perhaps TRBD1 as D (6 bases). The CDR3 spans 13 residues. From germline, CDR1 is SQVTM and CDR2 ANQGSEA. The germline V and J ends were trimmed by 7 bases and 4 bases, with 16 bases remaining between them. CDR3 loop: CSAEGVLGTEAFF. The CDR3 nucleotides read TGCAGCGCAGAGGGGGTTCTTGGCACTGAAGCTTTCTTT.

The chain's CDR3 is CASSALPGEQFF. CDR3 in DNA: TGTGCCAGTAGTGCCCTCCCTGGGGAGCAGTTCTTC. J is TRBJ2-1 and V is TRBV19; D unclear. The CDR3 spans 12 residues. CDR1 is LNHDA, CDR2 SQIVND, per germline (reference sequence). With 5 bases removed from V and 10 bases from J, the gap between germline ends came to 12 bases.

The V and J genes are TRBV28 and TRBJ2-7; 10 bases agree with TRBD2. The CDR3 runs to 15 residues. V trimming: 6 bases; J trimming: 0 bases; junction bases outside the gene matches: 5. CDR1 is MDHEN and CDR2 is SYDVKM in the germline V gene. CDR3 in amino acids: CASSYLAGDSYEQYF. The CDR3 coding sequence is TGTGCCAGCAGCTATCTAGCGGGGGACTCCTACGAGCAGTACTTC.

The CDR3 here is CASSFSRGGDTQYF. The CDR3 nucleotides read TGTGCCAGCAGTTTTAGCCGGGGGGGAGATACGCAGTATTTT. This chain connects TRBV6-6 to TRBJ2-3, with TRBD2 matching over 8 bases. The CDR3 is 14 amino acids. Germline CDR1 is MNHNY and CDR2 is SVGAGI (reference sequence). J lost 5 bases, V lost 4 bases, and 5 bases had no gene match.

A single count supports this clone. The chain carries TRBV20-1 and TRBJ1-4, with no clear D. The length of the CDR3 is 10 residues. The germline gives CDR1 DFQATT, CDR2 SNEGSKA (reference sequence). V lost 2 bases, J lost 8 bases, and 3 bases lay in between. The CDR3 spells CSARKEKLFF. The CDR3 DNA sequence: TGCAGTGCTAGAAAAGAAAAACTGTTTTTT.

The genes are TRBV5-1 and TRBJ1-5; maybe TRBD1 (5 bases). CDR3 length: 14 amino acids. The germline V and J ends were trimmed by 0 bases and 6 bases, with 10 bases remaining between them. Germline CDR1 and CDR2: SGHRS and YFSETQ. The chain's CDR3 is CASSLEGEGQPQHF. The CDR3 nucleotides read TGCGCCAGCAGCTTGGAAGGGGAGGGTCAGCCCCAGCATTTT.

This chain uses TRBV30 with TRBJ2-3; 9 nucleotides agree with TRBD1. Germline V CDR1 and CDR2: GTSNPN, SVGIG (reference sequence). V shed 0 bases and J 2 bases; nucleotides not matched to a gene: 6. This CDR3 comprises 16 residues. CDR3 DNA sequence: TGTGCCTGGAGTGTACCTACAGGGGGCCCCACAGATACGCAGTATTTT. It encodes CAWSVPTGGPTDTQYF.